The present TCR beta chain was sequenced within a study of T cells in Graves' hyperthyroidism and ophthalmopathy. As to this clonotype: The antigen remains undetermined.

Whole-study results and caveats: Median prediction lead before ophthalmopathy onset was roughly 6 months with the model. Blood held most thyroid clonotypes expanded above 0.001 frequency.

Amplification of TCR beta CDR3 regions used RNA as the template. The primer set for the first-round RT-PCR of the TCR CDR3 was HTBI. TCRdb reanalysed the multiplex PCR reads using MiXCR and keeps one entry per CDR3 protein. The sample records around 620,000 distinct CDR3 sequences, more than 45% being singletons. V lost 3 bases and J lost 5, with 14 bases in between. In germline, CDR1 is DFQATT, CDR2 SNEGSKA (reference sequence). The CDR3 spans 14 residues. This sequence was found in an adult woman with Graves' disease, either hyperthyroidism or ophthalmopathy (not recorded which). The chain couples TRBV20-1 to TRBJ1-5; possibly TRBD1 for D (6 bases). Material for sequencing was peripheral blood or thyroid tissue (not recorded which). The CDR3: CSASPTGKDQPQHF. CDR3 coding DNA: TGCAGTGCTAGCCCTACAGGGAAGGATCAGCCCCAGCATTTT.